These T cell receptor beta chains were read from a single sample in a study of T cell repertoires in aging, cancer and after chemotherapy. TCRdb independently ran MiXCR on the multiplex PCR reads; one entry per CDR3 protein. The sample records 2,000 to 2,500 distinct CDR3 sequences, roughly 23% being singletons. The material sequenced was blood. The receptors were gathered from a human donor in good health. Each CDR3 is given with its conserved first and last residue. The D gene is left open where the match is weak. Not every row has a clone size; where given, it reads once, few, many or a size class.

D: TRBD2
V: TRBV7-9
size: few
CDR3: CASSFRRGARDTQYF

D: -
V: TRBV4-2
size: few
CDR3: CASSHLDNQETQYF

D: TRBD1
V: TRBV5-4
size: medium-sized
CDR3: CASSWDRGQTGELFF

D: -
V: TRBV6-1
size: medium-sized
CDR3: CASSEAVGSSGNTIYF

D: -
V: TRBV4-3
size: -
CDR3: CASSQDFGKLFF

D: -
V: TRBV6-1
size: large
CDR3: CASSAGGRTGELFF

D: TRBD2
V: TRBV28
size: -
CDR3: CASSLAGGFRETQYF

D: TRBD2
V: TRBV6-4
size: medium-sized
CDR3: CASSLASGGGNEQFF

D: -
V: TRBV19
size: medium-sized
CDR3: CASSPRNTNQPQHF

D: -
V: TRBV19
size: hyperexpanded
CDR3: CASSMVVSGANVLTF

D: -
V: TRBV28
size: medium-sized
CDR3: CASSSLWEEQFF

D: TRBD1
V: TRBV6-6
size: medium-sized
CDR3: CASSYATGGLRETQYF

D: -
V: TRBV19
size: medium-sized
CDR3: CASSNQDSNQPQHF

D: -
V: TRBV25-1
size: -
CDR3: CASSGPSGGGETQYF

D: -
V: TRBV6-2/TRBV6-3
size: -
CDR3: CASSVRMNTEAFF

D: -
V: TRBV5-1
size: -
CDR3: CASSTRRADYGYTF

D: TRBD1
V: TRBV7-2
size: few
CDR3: CASSFTGQGRGTQYF

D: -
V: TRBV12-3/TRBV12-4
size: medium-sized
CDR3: CASTSADATDTQYF

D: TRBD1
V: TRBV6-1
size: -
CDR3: CASSEFAGTGGHEKLFF

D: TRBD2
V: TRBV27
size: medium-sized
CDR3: CASSGTSGGVETQYF

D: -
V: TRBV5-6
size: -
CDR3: CASSEAAGYEQYF

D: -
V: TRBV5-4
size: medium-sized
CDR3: CASSIIGQSNTEAFF

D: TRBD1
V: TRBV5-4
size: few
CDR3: CASSLGGAGGAYGANVLTF

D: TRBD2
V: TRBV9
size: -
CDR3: CASSGSSGGAPGELFF

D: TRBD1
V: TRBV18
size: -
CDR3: CASSPPNSGTGLSEQYF

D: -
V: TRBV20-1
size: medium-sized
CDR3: CSARGSGRVVNSPLHF

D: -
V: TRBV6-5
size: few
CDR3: CASSYLGPENTEAFF

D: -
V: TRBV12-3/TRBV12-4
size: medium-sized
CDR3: CASILDSSGYNEQFF

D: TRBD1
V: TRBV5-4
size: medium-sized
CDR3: CASSRGHYGYTF

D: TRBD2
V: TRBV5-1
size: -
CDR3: CASSFLGGAAETQYF

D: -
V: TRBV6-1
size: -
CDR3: CASSEALNQPQHF

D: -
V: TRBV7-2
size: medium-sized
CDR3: CASSLGTDTQYF

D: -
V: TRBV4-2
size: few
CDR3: CASSPQGTGANVLTF

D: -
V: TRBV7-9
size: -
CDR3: CASSTSGTNTEAFF

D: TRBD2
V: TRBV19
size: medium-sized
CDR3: CASSIAGGIAGELFF

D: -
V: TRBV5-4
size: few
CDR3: CASSSKGTEAFF

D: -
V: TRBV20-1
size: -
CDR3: CSVDLGGALNYGYTF

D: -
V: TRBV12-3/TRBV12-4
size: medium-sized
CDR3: CASSKTAANTGELFF

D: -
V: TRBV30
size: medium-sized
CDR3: CAWHRGFITDTQYF

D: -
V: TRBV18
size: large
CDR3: CASSPVGPNTGELFF

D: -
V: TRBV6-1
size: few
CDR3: CASSEDSPEAFF

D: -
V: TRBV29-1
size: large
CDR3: CSVRKDGNTEAFF

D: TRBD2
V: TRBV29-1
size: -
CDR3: CSVVGLAGGTDTQYF

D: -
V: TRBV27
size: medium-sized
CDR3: CASSLQGSVSGNTIYF

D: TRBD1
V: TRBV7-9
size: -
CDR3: CASSSETGGNNYGYTF